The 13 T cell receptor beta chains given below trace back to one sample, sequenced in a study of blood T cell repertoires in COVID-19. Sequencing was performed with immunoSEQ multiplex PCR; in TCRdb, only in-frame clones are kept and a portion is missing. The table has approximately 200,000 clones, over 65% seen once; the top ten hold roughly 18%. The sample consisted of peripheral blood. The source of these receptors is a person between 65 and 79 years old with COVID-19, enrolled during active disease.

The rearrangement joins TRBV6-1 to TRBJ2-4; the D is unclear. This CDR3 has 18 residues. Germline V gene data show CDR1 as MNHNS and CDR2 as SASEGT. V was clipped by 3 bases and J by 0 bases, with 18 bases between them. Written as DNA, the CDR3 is TGTGCCAGCAGTGAGGGTGTTGGGCAGACACTAGCCAAAAACATTCAGTACTTC. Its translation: CASSEGVGQTLAKNIQYF.

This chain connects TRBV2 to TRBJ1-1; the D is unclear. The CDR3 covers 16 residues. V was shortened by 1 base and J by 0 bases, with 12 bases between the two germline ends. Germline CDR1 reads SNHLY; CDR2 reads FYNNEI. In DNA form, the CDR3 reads TGTGCCAGCAGTGAAGGTCGCCGGTTCCTGAACACTGAAGCTTTCTTT. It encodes CASSEGRRFLNTEAFF.

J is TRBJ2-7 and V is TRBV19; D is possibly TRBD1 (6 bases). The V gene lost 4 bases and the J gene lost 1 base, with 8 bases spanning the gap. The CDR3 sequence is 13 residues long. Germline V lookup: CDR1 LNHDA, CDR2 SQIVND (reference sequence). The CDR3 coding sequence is TGTGCCAGTAGTACACAGGGTTCCTACGAGCAGTACTTC. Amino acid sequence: CASSTQGSYEQYF.

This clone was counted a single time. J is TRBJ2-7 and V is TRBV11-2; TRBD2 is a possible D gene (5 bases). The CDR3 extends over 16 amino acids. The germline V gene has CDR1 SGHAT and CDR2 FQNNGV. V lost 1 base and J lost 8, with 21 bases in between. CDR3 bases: TGTGCCAGCAGCTTAGGGCTCGGGGAAGGAGGTACCAAGCAGTACTTC. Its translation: CASSLGLGEGGTKQYF.

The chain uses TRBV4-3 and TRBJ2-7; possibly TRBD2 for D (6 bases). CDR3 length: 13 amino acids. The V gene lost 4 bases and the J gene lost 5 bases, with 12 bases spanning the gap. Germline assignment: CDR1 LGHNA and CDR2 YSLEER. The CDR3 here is CASSRGAGNEQYF. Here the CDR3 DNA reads TGCGCCAGCAGCCGCGGGGCAGGGAACGAGCAGTACTTC.

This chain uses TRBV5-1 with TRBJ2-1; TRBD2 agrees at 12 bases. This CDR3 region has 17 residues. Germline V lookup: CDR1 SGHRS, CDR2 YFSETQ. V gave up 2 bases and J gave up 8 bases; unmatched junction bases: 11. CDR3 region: CASSLYPGTSGSDEQFF. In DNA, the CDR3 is TGCGCCAGCAGCTTATACCCCGGGACTAGCGGGTCGGATGAGCAGTTCTTC.

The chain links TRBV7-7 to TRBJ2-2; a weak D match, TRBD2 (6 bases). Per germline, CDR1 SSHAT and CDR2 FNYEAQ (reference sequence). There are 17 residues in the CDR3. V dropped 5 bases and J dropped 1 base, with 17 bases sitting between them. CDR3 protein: CASSPRVFSGNTGELFF. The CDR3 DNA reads TGTGCCAGCAGCCCCCGCGTGTTTAGCGGGAACACCGGGGAGCTGTTTTTT.

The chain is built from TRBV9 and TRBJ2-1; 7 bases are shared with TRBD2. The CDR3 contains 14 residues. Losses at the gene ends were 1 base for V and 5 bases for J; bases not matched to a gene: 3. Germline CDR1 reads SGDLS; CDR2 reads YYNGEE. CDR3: CASSVSGNHNEQFF. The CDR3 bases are TGTGCCAGCAGCGTAAGCGGGAACCACAATGAGCAGTTCTTC.

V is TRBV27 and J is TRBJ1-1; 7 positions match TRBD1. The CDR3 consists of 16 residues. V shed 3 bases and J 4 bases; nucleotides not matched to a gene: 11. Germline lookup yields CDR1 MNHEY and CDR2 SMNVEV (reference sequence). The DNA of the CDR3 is TGTGCCAGCAGTTTTGTAGGTACAGGGGAAGGCACTGAAGCTTTCTTT. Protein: CASSFVGTGEGTEAFF.

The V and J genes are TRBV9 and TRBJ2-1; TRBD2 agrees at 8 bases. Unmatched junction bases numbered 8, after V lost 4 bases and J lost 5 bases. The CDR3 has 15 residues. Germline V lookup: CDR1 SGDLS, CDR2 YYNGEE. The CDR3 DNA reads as TGTGCCAGCAGCCCTCGGACTAGCAGCAACAATGAGCAGTTCTTC. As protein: CASSPRTSSNNEQFF.

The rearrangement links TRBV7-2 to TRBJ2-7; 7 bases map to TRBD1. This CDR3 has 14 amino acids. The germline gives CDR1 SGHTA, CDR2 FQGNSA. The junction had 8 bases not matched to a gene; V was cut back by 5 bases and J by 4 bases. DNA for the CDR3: TGTGCCAGCAGCCCGTGGGACAGAGAATACGAGCAGTACTTC. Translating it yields CASSPWDREYEQYF.

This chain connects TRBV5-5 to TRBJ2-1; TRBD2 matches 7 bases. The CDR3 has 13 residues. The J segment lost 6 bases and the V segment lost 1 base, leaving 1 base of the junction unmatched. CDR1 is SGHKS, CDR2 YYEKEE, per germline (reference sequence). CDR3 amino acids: CASSLWTSNEQFF. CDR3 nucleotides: TGTGCCAGCAGCTTGTGGACTAGCAATGAGCAGTTCTTC. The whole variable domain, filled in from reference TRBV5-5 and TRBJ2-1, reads DAGVTQSPTHLIKTRGQQVTLRCSPISGHKSVSWYQQVLGQGPQFIFQYYEKEERGRGNFPDRFSARQFPNYSSELNVNALLLGDSALYLCASSLWTSNEQFFGPGTRLTVL.

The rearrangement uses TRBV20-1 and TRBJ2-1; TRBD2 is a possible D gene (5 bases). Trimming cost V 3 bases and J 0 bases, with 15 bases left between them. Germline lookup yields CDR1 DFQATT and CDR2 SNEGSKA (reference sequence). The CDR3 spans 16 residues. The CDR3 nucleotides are TGCAGTGCTAGTCTGCTTCAGCGGAGCTCCTACAATGAGCAGTTCTTC. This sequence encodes CSASLLQRSSYNEQFF.